A selection of T cell receptor beta chains follows, all from one sample in a study of patients and donors after allogeneic stem cell transplantation. TCRdb used MiXCR to reprocess the RT-PCR reads, holding one entry per CDR3 protein. The table lists approximately 410,000 distinct CDR3 sequences, 15% to 20% of them singletons. The sequencing input was blood, either unsorted or a sorted T cell fraction (not recorded which). The receptor source for this set is a human donor who was either an allogeneic HSCT recipient or a stem cell or donor lymphocyte infusion donor (not recorded which). It is not recorded whose cells these are; they may come from a transplant donor. The CDR3 runs from the conserved cysteine through the conserved F or W. The order of the fields is CDR3 DNA, CDR3 protein, clone size, J gene, D gene, V gene. A D gene is named only where the DNA matches it firmly. Not every row has a clone size; where given, it reads once, few, many or a size class.

TGTGCCAGCAGCTTAGTGGGCGGGGGGGCCGGAAAGACCCAGTACTTC,CASSLVGGGAGKTQYF,.,TRBJ2-5,TRBD2,TRBV7-2
TGTGCCAGCAGTTGGGGACAAGCGGGTGAGCAGTTCTTC,CASSWGQAGEQFF,many,TRBJ2-1,.,TRBV12-3/TRBV12-4
TGTGCCACCAGTGATTCTCAAATGGTATCGAACACCGGGGAGCTGTTTTTT,CATSDSQMVSNTGELFF,.,TRBJ2-2,.,TRBV24-1
TGTGCCAGCCGCCTAGCGTCGTCTCCATACAATGAGCAGTTCTTC,CASRLASSPYNEQFF,few,TRBJ2-1,.,TRBV6-1
TGCGCCAGCAGCTTGGACGAGCGGGAGGTAACCTACGAGCTGTACTTC,CASSLDEREVTYELYF,.,TRBJ2-7,TRBD2,TRBV5-1
TGTGCCACCAGCACAAGTATATGGGGTGAGTTTGAAGCTTTCTTT,CATSTSIWGEFEAFF,.,TRBJ1-1,.,TRBV15
TGCAGCGTCACGGGACAGGGCGGAGGCTACACCTTC,CSVTGQGGGYTF,.,TRBJ1-2,TRBD1,TRBV29-1
TGTGCCTGGAGTCCCGGACGAATGCTCTCCTATAATTCACCCCTCCACTTT,CAWSPGRMLSYNSPLHF,few,TRBJ1-6,.,TRBV30
TGTGCCAGCGGGACAGGGGCCTACGAGCAGTACTTC,CASGTGAYEQYF,.,TRBJ2-7,TRBD1,TRBV11-2
TGTGCCAGCAGCTTAGACGGCGGTAGGGATAAACTGTTTTTT,CASSLDGGRDKLFF,.,TRBJ1-4,.,TRBV11-2
TGTGCCAGCAGCCTAGGGACAGGGGGCGCGGATGGCTACACCTTC,CASSLGTGGADGYTF,.,TRBJ1-2,TRBD1,TRBV28
TGTGCCAGCAGTTTTTCTAGCTGGACTGAGCAGTTCTTC,CASSFSSWTEQFF,few,TRBJ2-1,.,TRBV27
TGTGCCAGCAGCCTTGGCCGCCGCAATCAGCCCCAGCATTTT,CASSLGRRNQPQHF,.,TRBJ1-5,.,TRBV7-2
TGCGCCAGCAGTGAGGCAGGGGCCCACGAGCAGTACTTC,CASSEAGAHEQYF,.,TRBJ2-7,.,TRBV5-1